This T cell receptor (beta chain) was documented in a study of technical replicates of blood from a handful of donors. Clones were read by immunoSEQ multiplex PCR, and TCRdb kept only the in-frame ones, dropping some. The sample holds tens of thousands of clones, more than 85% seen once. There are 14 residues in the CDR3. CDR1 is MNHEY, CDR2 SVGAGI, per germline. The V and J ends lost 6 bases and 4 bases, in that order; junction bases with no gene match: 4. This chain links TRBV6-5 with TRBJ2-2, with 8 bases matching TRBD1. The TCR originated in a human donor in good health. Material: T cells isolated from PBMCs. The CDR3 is CASSLRGRTGELFF. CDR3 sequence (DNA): TGTGCCAGCAGCCTCAGGGGGCGCACCGGGGAGCTGTTTTTT.